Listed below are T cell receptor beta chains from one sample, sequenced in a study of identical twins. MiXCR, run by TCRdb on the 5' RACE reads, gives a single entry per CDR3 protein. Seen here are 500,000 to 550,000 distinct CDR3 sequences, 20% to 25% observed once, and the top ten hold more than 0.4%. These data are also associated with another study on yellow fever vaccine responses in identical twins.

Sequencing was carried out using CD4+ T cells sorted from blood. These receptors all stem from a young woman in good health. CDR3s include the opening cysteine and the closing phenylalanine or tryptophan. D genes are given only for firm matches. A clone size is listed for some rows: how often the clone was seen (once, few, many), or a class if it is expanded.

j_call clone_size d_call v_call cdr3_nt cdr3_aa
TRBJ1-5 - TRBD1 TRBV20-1 TGCAGTGCTAGAGACAGGACAGGGGTGTGGATGGAGAGCAATCAGCCCCAGCATTTT CSARDRTGVWMESNQPQHF
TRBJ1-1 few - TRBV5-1 TGCGCCAGCAGCCCCGCGTCGGGGAACACTGAAGCTTTCTTT CASSPASGNTEAFF
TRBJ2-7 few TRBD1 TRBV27 TGTGCCAGCAGAATTTCCCGGGACAGGGACTACGAGCAGTACTTC CASRISRDRDYEQYF
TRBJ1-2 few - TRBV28 TGTGCCAGCAGTTTCTCAGCCGGATATGGCTACACCTTC CASSFSAGYGYTF
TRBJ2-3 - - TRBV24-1 TGTGCCACCAGTACGGGGGCCACAGATACGCAGTATTTT CATSTGATDTQYF
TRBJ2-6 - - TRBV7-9 TGTGCCAGCAGCTTATTGGGGGTCGGGGCCAACGTCCTGACTTTC CASSLLGVGANVLTF
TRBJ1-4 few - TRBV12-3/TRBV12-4 TGTGCCAGCAGTCGGCTCGGGACGGAGGTCTTTAATGAAAAACTGTTTTTT CASSRLGTEVFNEKLFF
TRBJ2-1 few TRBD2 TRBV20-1 TGCAGTGTAGCTCCGCGTAGCGGGAGTTCCTACAATGAGCAGTTCTTC CSVAPRSGSSYNEQFF
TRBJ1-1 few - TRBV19 TGTGCCAGTAGTAGTACAAGATACACTGAAGCTTTCTTT CASSSTRYTEAFF
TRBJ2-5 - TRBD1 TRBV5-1 TGCGCCAGCGGAAGGGACAGGGGAGGGGAGACCCAGTACTTC CASGRDRGGETQYF
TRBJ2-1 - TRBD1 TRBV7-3 TGTGCCAGCAGCTCCGGACAGGTGGGGTACAATGAGCAGTTCTTC CASSSGQVGYNEQFF
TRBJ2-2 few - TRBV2 TGTGCCAGCAGCCACAGAACACAGGGAACCGGGGAGCTGTTTTTT CASSHRTQGTGELFF
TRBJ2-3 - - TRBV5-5 TGTGCCAGCAGCTTGGACAGTCCGCAGTATTTT CASSLDSPQYF
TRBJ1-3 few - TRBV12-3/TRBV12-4 TGTGCCAGCAGTCTTGACGGTGGAACGAAGTACACCATATATTTT CASSLDGGTKYTIYF
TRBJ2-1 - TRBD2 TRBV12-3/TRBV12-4 TGTGCCAGCACCGAGACTAGCGGGAGCTCTGAGCAGTTCTTC CASTETSGSSEQFF
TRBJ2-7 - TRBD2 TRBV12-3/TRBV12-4 TGTGCCAGCAGTTTAGGGAGCGGGAGCGGATACGAGCAGTACTTC CASSLGSGSGYEQYF
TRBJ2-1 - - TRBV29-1 TGCAGCGTTGTAACAGCCAATGAGCAGTTCTTC CSVVTANEQFF
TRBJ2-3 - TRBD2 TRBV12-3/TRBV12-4 TGTGCCAGCAGTTTAGGGGCGGGAGGTGGCACAGATACGCAGTATTTT CASSLGAGGGTDTQYF
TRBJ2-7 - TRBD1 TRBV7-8 TGTGCCAGCATCCTAGACAGGGGGTCTTCATACGAGCAGTACTTC CASILDRGSSYEQYF
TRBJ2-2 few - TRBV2 TGTGCCAGCAGTGAAGACAGGGCCACCGGGGAGCTGTTTTTT CASSEDRATGELFF
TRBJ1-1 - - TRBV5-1 TGCGCCAGCAGAGCTAAAACAGGCGTCGAAGCTTTCTTT CASRAKTGVEAFF
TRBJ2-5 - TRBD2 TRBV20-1 TGCAGTGTCACCGGACTAGCGGGAGTTGAGACCCAGTACTTC CSVTGLAGVETQYF
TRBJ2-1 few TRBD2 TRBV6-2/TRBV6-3 TGTGCCAGCATCTCGGGAGGGCCCCAATATGAGCAGTTCTTC CASISGGPQYEQFF
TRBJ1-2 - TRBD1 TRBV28 TGTGCCAGCACCTCAACCGGGACAGCTAACTATGGCTACACCTTC CASTSTGTANYGYTF
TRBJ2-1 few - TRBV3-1 TGTGCCAGCAGCCAAGGATCCGGGTGGGGAGAGCAGTTCTTC CASSQGSGWGEQFF
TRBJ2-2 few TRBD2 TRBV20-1 TGCAGTGCTGCGACTAGCGGGAACGGGGAGCTGTTTTTT CSAATSGNGELFF
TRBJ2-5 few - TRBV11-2 TGTGCCAGCAGCTTATTCAGGAACAAAGAGACCCAGTACTTC CASSLFRNKETQYF
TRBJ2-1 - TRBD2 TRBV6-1 TGTGCCAGCGGGAGGGGGACTAGCCAGTACAATGAGCAGTTCTTC CASGRGTSQYNEQFF
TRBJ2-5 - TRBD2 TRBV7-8 TGTGCCAGCAGCCCCGGGACTACCACGGGGAGCCAGTACTTC CASSPGTTTGSQYF
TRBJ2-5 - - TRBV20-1 TGCAGTGCTAGTAGGGAAGGGGGGGCAGAGACCCAGTACTTC CSASREGGAETQYF
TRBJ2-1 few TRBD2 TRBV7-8 TGTGCCAGCAGCGGAACACGACTAGCGGGAGTAGGTGAGCAGTTCTTC CASSGTRLAGVGEQFF
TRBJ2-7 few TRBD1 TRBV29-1 TGCAGCGTTGAAGAGGGACAGGGTAAATACCAGTACTTC CSVEEGQGKYQYF
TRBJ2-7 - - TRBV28 TGTGCCAGCACGGGGCGGTCCGGTCCAGAGCAGTACTTC CASTGRSGPEQYF
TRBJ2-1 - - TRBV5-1 TGCGCCAGCAGCTTGGGCTTAAGGGTGAAGAGCTCCTACAATGAGCAGTTCTTC CASSLGLRVKSSYNEQFF
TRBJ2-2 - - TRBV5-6 TGTGCCAGCAGCTTGGGGAGAGGGTCCCCCATGAGAACCGGGGAGCTGTTTTTT CASSLGRGSPMRTGELFF
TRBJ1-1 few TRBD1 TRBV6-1 TGTGCCAGCAGTGAACACGGGACAGGGGTTGGTACTGAAGCTTTCTTT CASSEHGTGVGTEAFF
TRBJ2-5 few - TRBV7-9 TGTGCCAGCAGCTTAGGAGGCATGGAGGCCCAGTACTTC CASSLGGMEAQYF
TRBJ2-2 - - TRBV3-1 TGTGCCAGCAGCCTTACTACGTCCGGGGAGCTGTTTTTT CASSLTTSGELFF
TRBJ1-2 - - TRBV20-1 TGCAGTGCTTTTAAAGCCCACGGCTACACCTTC CSAFKAHGYTF
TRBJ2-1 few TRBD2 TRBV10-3 TGTGCCATCAGTGAGTCGGTTCCTAGCGGGAGTGTACAGTTCTTC CAISESVPSGSVQFF
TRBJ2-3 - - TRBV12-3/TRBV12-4 TGTGCCAGCAGTTTAGTGGGGGGTTCACCCACAGATACGCAGTATTTT CASSLVGGSPTDTQYF
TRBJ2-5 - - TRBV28 TGTGCCAGCAGTTTATCCGGTACCCCTGGGACCCAGTACTTC CASSLSGTPGTQYF
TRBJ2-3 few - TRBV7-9 TGTGCCAGCAGCTTACGGGAGAACACAGATACGCAGTATTTT CASSLRENTDTQYF
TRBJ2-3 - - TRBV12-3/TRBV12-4 TGTGCCAGCAGTTTAGAGTTTACGCAGTATTTT CASSLEFTQYF
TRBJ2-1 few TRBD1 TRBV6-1 TGTGCCAGCCTGACAGGGTCTTACAATGAGCAGTTCTTC CASLTGSYNEQFF
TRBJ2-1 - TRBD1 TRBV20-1 TGCAGTGCTAGAGATATGGGGACAGGGGGCAGGGATGAGCAGTTCTTC CSARDMGTGGRDEQFF
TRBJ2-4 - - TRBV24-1 TGTGCCACCAGTGGTTCTAGGAGCGGGTCCAAAAACATTCAGTACTTC CATSGSRSGSKNIQYF
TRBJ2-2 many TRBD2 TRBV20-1 TGCAGTGCTAGAGCCCCTTCGGTGGGGACTAGCGGGAGCGGGGAGCTGTTTTTT CSARAPSVGTSGSGELFF
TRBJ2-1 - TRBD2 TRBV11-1 TGTGCCAGCAGCGGCCGCCCGCTAGCGGGGGGGCAGAGTTACAATGAGCAGTTCTTC CASSGRPLAGGQSYNEQFF
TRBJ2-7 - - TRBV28 TGTGCCAGCAGTTTTCTGGGGGTGGAGCAGTACTTC CASSFLGVEQYF
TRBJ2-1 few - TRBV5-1 TGCGCCAGCAGGGATATGACGGGGGTTAAGGGCGATGAGCAGTTCTTC CASRDMTGVKGDEQFF
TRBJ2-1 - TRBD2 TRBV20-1 TGCAGTGCTAATACACTAGGAACTAGCGGGGTTTATTTGCGGGAGCAGTTCTTC CSANTLGTSGVYLREQFF
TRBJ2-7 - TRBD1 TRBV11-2 TGTGCCAGCAGCCAAACATCCGGGACAGGGGTCTACGAGCAGTACTTC CASSQTSGTGVYEQYF
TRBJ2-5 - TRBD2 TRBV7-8 TGTGCCAGCAGCTCCCCGTCTGGACTAGCGCGCCAAGAGACCCAGTACTTC CASSSPSGLARQETQYF
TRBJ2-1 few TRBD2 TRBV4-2 TGTGCCAGCAGCCAGCAAAAGCGGGAGGGTACTAAGGATGAGCAGTTCTTC CASSQQKREGTKDEQFF
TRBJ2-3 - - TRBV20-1 TGCAGTGCGCCGGATACGCAGTATTTT CSAPDTQYF
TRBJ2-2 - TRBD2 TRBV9 TGTGCCAGCAGCGCCTTAGCGGGGGGCTTGAACACCGGGGAGCTGTTTTTT CASSALAGGLNTGELFF
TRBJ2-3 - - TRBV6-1 TGTGCCAGCAGGGGCAGGGGGGCAGATACGCAGTATTTT CASRGRGADTQYF
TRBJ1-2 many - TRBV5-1 TGCGCCAGCAGCTTGGACGGGGATGGCTACACCTTC CASSLDGDGYTF
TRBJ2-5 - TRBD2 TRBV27 TGTGCCAGCAGTTTACGGCGGGGGGGGCAAGAGACCCAGCACTTC CASSLRRGGQETQHF